These T cell receptor beta chains were read from a single sample in a study of CD8 T cells in ankylosing spondylitis. TCRdb itself ran the 5' RACE reads through MiXCR, one entry per CDR3 protein. The sample consists of nearly 350,000 distinct CDR3 sequences, roughly 14% of them appearing once. Sequenced: blood, either unsorted or a sorted T cell fraction (not recorded which). These receptors all come from a male donor with ankylosing spondylitis or in good health (not recorded which). Both conserved end residues are part of each CDR3. Each record gives: D gene, clone size, V gene, J gene, CDR3 DNA, CDR3 protein. A D gene is named only where the DNA matches it firmly. Size values are once, few and many counts, or a class for expanded clones, and some rows have none.

>NA|few|TRBV3-1|TRBJ2-3
TGTGCCAGCAGCCAAGATCCTCTCCTAGCAAATACGCAGTATTTT
CASSQDPLLANTQYF
>NA|NA|TRBV10-3|TRBJ2-4
TGTGCCATCAGTGACGGGGAGTCCATTCAGTACTTC
CAISDGESIQYF
>NA|few|TRBV29-1|TRBJ2-1
TGCAGCGGCCGCCGGGCCTGGGGTGAGCAGTTCTTC
CSGRRAWGEQFF
>NA|NA|TRBV18|TRBJ1-1
TGTGCCAGCTCACCAGGAGCGGCGAACACTGAAGCTTTCTTT
CASSPGAANTEAFF
>NA|NA|TRBV11-2|TRBJ2-3
TGTGCCAGCAGGCTTGACCCAGGGGCCGCAGATACGCAGTATTTT
CASRLDPGAADTQYF
>NA|few|TRBV5-1|TRBJ2-5
TGCGCCAGCAGCCCCCGGGTCCAACAAGAGACCCAGTACTTC
CASSPRVQQETQYF
>NA|many|TRBV5-1|TRBJ1-5
TGTGCCAGCAGTTTAGGGGACAATCAGCCCCAGCATTTT
CASSLGDNQPQHF
>NA|many|TRBV5-1|TRBJ1-1
TGCGCCAGCAGCTTGCTGGCGGAGAGCACTGAAGCTTTCTTT
CASSLLAESTEAFF
>NA|NA|TRBV20-1|TRBJ2-3
TGCAGTGCTAGAGACCCGTCAGATACGCAGTATTTT
CSARDPSDTQYF
>TRBD2|few|TRBV3-1|TRBJ2-7
TGTGCCAGCAGCCAGCGGGGGTCCGTGAAGGGGTACTTC
CASSQRGSVKGYF
>NA|many|TRBV12-3/TRBV12-4|TRBJ1-2
TGTGCCAGCAGTGCCACAAGAGGCTACACCTTC
CASSATRGYTF